The present T cell receptor (beta chain) was sequenced within a study of T cells after yellow fever vaccination. Whole-study context: SMART-Seq v4 Ultra Low Input prepared the low-cell-number fractions. Study findings and constraints: Booster sampling recovered most clones from primary vaccination (nearly 98% CD4, approximately 88% CD8). Overall, a small share of clonotypes was seen in both CD4 and CD8 compartments.

V lost 2 bases, J lost 14 bases, and 6 bases stayed unmatched. Germline loops: CDR1 SGHRS, CDR2 YFSETQ. The CDR3 has 13 residues. Universal primer sites and UMIs were introduced during 5'RACE template-switching synthesis of TCR cDNA. TCRdb passed the 5' RACE reads through MiXCR, listing each CDR3 protein once. This sample has hundreds of thousands of distinct CDR3 sequences, with about 14% found just once. This clonotype was seen a handful of times. Antigen specificity is unknown. The sequences come from PBMCs, collected on the day of the yellow fever booster vaccination. The source of this sequence is a man between 25 and 39 years old who received the YFV17D yellow fever vaccine. The chain is built from TRBV5-1 and TRBJ2-6; TRBD1 matches 8 bases. CDR3 sequence: CASSFGTGSFLTF. In nucleotides, the CDR3 is TGCGCCAGCAGCTTCGGGACAGGCTCATTCCTGACTTTC.